This passage covers 26 T cell receptor beta chains from one sample sequenced in a study of blood T cell repertoires in COVID-19. Generated by immunoSEQ multiplex PCR, the TCRdb table keeps only in-frame clones and is missing some. The sample contains approximately 280,000 clones, 80% to 90% of which appear only once. Material: peripheral blood. These receptor sequences come from a woman in her sixties or seventies with acute or convalescent COVID-19.

The gene calls are TRBV20-1 and TRBJ2-1; D might be TRBD2 (5 bases). Trimming cost V 7 bases and J 7 bases, with 11 bases left between them. Germline values: CDR1 DFQATT, CDR2 SNEGSKA (reference sequence). The CDR3 loop spans 11 amino acids. The CDR3 nucleotides are TGCAGTGTCGAGGGAAGAAATGAGCAGTTCTTC. It translates to CSVEGRNEQFF.

The chain joins TRBV4-2 to TRBJ1-3; 10 nucleotides line up with TRBD1. In germline, CDR1 is LGHNA, CDR2 YNFKEQ. The V and J ends lost 2 bases and 6 bases, in that order; junction bases with no gene match: 7. The CDR3 is made up of 16 amino acids. Written as DNA, the CDR3 is TGTGCCAGCAGCCAACCTTTGACAGGGGGCCTAAACACCATATATTTT. It codes for CASSQPLTGGLNTIYF.

The rearrangement joins TRBV10-3 to TRBJ1-1, with D possibly being TRBD1 (6 bases). V lost 1 base and J lost 3, with 6 bases in between. This CDR3 comprises 13 residues. Germline V CDR1 and CDR2: ENHRY, SYGVKD. The CDR3 reads CAISEWTDTEAFF. For the CDR3, the DNA is TGTGCCATCAGTGAGTGGACAGACACTGAAGCTTTCTTT.

The V and J genes are TRBV25-1 and TRBJ1-2; TRBD1 aligns across 8 bases. This CDR3 contains 15 residues. The J segment lost 4 bases and the V segment lost 3 bases, leaving 7 bases of the junction unmatched. Germline V gene sequence: CDR1 MGHDK, CDR2 SYGVNS. CDR3 nucleotide sequence: TGTGCCAGCAGTGATCTCCGGACAGGGTTCTATGGCTACACCTTC. It specifies CASSDLRTGFYGYTF.

This sequence joins TRBV10-3 and TRBJ2-1; the D gene is possibly TRBD1 (7 bases). Germline CDR1 is ENHRY and CDR2 is SYGVKD. With 7 bases removed from V and 7 bases from J, the gap between germline ends came to 17 bases. CDR3 length equals 14 residues. CDR3 amino acids: CAIKDRAGGNEQFF. CDR3 DNA sequence: TGTGCCATCAAAGACAGGGCAGGGGGGAATGAGCAGTTCTTC.

This chain links TRBV7-2 with TRBJ1-5; TRBD1 agrees at 7 bases. The CDR3 contains 15 residues. The V and J ends lost 3 bases and 3 bases, in that order; junction bases with no gene match: 5. Germline lookup yields CDR1 SGHTA and CDR2 FQGNSA. CDR3 in DNA: TGTGCCAGCAGCTTTGGGGACAGCCCCAATCAGCCCCAGCATTTT. Amino acid sequence: CASSFGDSPNQPQHF.

The V call is TRBV29-1, the J call TRBJ1-3; D might be TRBD1 (6 bases). This CDR3 contains 14 residues. Germline lookup yields CDR1 SQVTM and CDR2 ANQGSEA. Between the trimmed V and J ends, which lost 7 bases and 4 bases, there was a span of 17 bases. The CDR3 spells CSARYRVGGNTIYF. The CDR3 DNA reads TGCAGCGCCCGGTACAGGGTCGGAGGAAACACCATATATTTT.

The rearrangement joins TRBV2 to TRBJ2-7, with 7 bases matching TRBD2. Germline CDR1 SNHLY, CDR2 FYNNEI. The CDR3 runs to 12 residues. V was pared by 10 bases and J by 6 bases, with 9 bases of the junction left unmatched. Here the CDR3 DNA reads TGTGCCACCTCCCGGGACTATGCCGAGCAGTACTTC. Residues: CATSRDYAEQYF.

The chain employs TRBV7-9 and TRBJ1-2; 7 positions match TRBD1. The CDR3 is 15 residues long. Trimming at V came to 7 bases and at J to 2 bases, leaving 10 bases not matched to a gene. Germline assignment: CDR1 SEHNR and CDR2 FQNEAQ (reference sequence). DNA for the CDR3: TGTGCCAGCACCCAGGGACAGATCAAAAACTATGGCTACACCTTC. This sequence encodes CASTQGQIKNYGYTF.

The genes are TRBV2 and TRBJ1-2; D remains ambiguous. V lost 6 bases and J 0 bases, leaving 8 bases between the germline ends. Germline V gene lookup returns CDR1 SNHLY and CDR2 FYNNEI. The CDR3 consists of 13 residues. The CDR3: CASRGRTNYGYTF. CDR3 DNA sequence: TGTGCCAGCAGGGGCAGGACTAACTATGGCTACACCTTC.

The J gene is TRBJ2-3, the V gene TRBV2, with 11 bases aligning to TRBD2. The CDR3 length is 17 residues. V was clipped by 9 bases and J by 2 bases; unmatched bases: 13. CDR1 is SNHLY and CDR2 is FYNNEI in the germline V gene. Written as DNA, the CDR3 is TGTGCCAGACAGGGACTAGCGGACTTTCGGAACACAGATACGCAGTATTTT. This gives the protein CARQGLADFRNTDTQYF.

J is TRBJ1-6 and V is TRBV18, with D maybe TRBD1 (5 bases). The CDR3 loop spans 14 amino acids. V lost 3 bases to trimming and J lost 8 bases, with 11 bases between them. Germline loops: CDR1 KGHSH, CDR2 LQKENI. The CDR3 DNA reads as TGTGCCAGCTCACCGGGGCCGAAGGATTCACCCCTCCACTTT. Protein: CASSPGPKDSPLHF. Using reference TRBV18 and TRBJ1-6 for the parts outside the CDR3, the full variable domain is NAGVMQNPRHLVRRRGQEARLRCSPMKGHSHVYWYRQLPEEGLKFMVYLQKENIIDESGMPKERFSAEFPKEGPSILRIQQVVRGDSAAYFCASSPGPKDSPLHFGNGTRLTVT.

The chain recombines TRBV6-5 with TRBJ2-7; D not certain. The germline V gene has CDR1 MNHEY and CDR2 SVGAGI. The CDR3 is 15 residues long. Trimming removed 10 bases from V and 0 bases from J, with 19 bases in between. The CDR3 spells CAISAAGSSSYEQYF. In DNA, the CDR3 is TGTGCCATCTCCGCAGCCGGGTCCTCCTCCTACGAGCAGTACTTC.

This clone appeared once. This chain joins TRBV19 and TRBJ1-1; weak D call: TRBD1 (5 bases). Germline V gives CDR1 LNHDA, CDR2 SQIVND (reference sequence). V was cut by 5 bases and J by 0 bases, with 16 bases left in between. This CDR3 is 16 amino acids long. The CDR3 is CASSPLGRGMNTEAFF. The CDR3 region has the DNA TGTGCCAGTAGTCCCCTAGGGCGGGGGATGAACACTGAAGCTTTCTTT.

This chain uses TRBV18 with TRBJ2-1; 11 bases fit TRBD2. The CDR3 sequence is 15 residues long. CDR1 and CDR2 (germline): KGHSH, LQKENI. J was trimmed by 12 bases and V by 5 bases; bases with no gene match: 12. The chain's CDR3 is CASSSLAGGAWVQFF. The CDR3 DNA follows: TGTGCCAGCTCATCGCTAGCGGGGGGAGCCTGGGTGCAGTTCTTC.

The chain uses TRBV11-1 and TRBJ1-2, with D hard to call. The germline CDR1 and CDR2 sequences are SGHAT and FQDESV (reference sequence). Deletions cut 2 bases from V and 4 bases from J, with 5 bases between. This CDR3 region has 12 residues. In nucleotides, the CDR3 is TGTGCCAGCAGCTTAAGAGGCTATGGCTACACCTTC. Translation gives CASSLRGYGYTF.

The rearrangement links TRBV27 to TRBJ2-7; 7 bases map to TRBD2. This CDR3 has 13 amino acids. Trimming at V came to 3 bases and at J to 11 bases, leaving 10 bases not matched to a gene. The germline gives CDR1 MNHEY, CDR2 SMNVEV (reference sequence). The CDR3 spells CASSFRGTKGEYF. In nucleotides, the CDR3 is TGTGCCAGCAGTTTCCGGGGGACTAAAGGGGAGTACTTC.

This chain joins TRBV6-5 and TRBJ1-4; possible D gene TRBD1, 5 bases. Germline CDR1 is MNHEY and CDR2 is SVGAGI. There are 13 residues in the CDR3. V was trimmed by 10 bases and J by 12 bases, leaving 21 bases between them. The CDR3 coding sequence is TGTGCCACCAAGCGGGCCATCGGGACCGAACTGTTTTTT. Translated, it gives CATKRAIGTELFF.

In regard to this clone: Different DNA sequences within this sample yield the same CDR3. The chain has TRBV5-1 and TRBJ1-2; TRBD1 aligns across 7 bases. The trim removed 3 bases at V and 0 bases at J, leaving 5 bases unmatched. Germline V gene sequence: CDR1 SGHRS, CDR2 YFSETQ. This CDR3 contains 15 residues. The CDR3 here is CASSWGDRSNYGYTF. The CDR3 DNA reads TGCGCCAGCAGCTGGGGGGACAGATCTAACTATGGCTACACCTTC.

The chain couples TRBV7-9 to TRBJ2-1; 8 bases are a match to TRBD2. CDR1 is SEHNR, CDR2 FQNEAQ, per germline (reference sequence). CDR3 length: 16 amino acids. Trimming cost V 4 bases and J 4 bases; bases outside gene matches: 9. The CDR3 bases are TGTGCCAGCAGCTCCCCTGGCGGGGGGAGATACAATGAGCAGTTCTTC. It codes for CASSSPGGGRYNEQFF.

This clone was observed a few times. V is TRBV4-1 and J is TRBJ2-7, with 10 bases fitting TRBD2. The junction had 3 bases not matched to a gene; V was cut back by 3 bases and J by 1 base. Looked up from germline, CDR1 is MGHRA and CDR2 is YSYEKL. The CDR3 sequence is 15 residues long. DNA of the CDR3: TGCGCCAGCAGCCACCCTAGCGGGGGTTCCTACGAGCAGTACTTC. It encodes CASSHPSGGSYEQYF.

The chain recombines TRBV6-5 with TRBJ1-3; the D is unclear. The CDR3 loop spans 15 amino acids. V was shortened by 7 bases and J by 0 bases, with 13 bases between the two germline ends. Germline V CDR1 and CDR2: MNHEY, SVGAGI. The CDR3 here is CASTDPGLSGNTIYF. The CDR3 nucleotides are TGTGCCAGCACAGACCCGGGTCTCTCTGGAAACACCATATATTTT.

The chain links TRBV7-3 to TRBJ2-5, with D unclear. Trimming left V 5 bases short and J 5 bases short, with 12 bases between. This CDR3 region has 13 residues. Germline lookup yields CDR1 SGHTA and CDR2 FQGTGA. The CDR3 nucleotides are TGTGCCAGCAGCCCATCCTATTTGGAGACCCAGTACTTC. Encoded protein: CASSPSYLETQYF.

The chain recombines TRBV9 with TRBJ2-7; 9 bases fit TRBD1. The ends lost 0 bases at V and 5 bases at J; junction bases unmatched: 6. CDR1 SGDLS and CDR2 YYNGEE come from the germline V gene. The CDR3 is 15 residues long. The CDR3 loop reads CASSVGGTGSHEQYF. Written as DNA, the CDR3 is TGTGCCAGCAGCGTAGGCGGGACAGGGAGCCACGAGCAGTACTTC.

The gene calls are TRBV6-1 and TRBJ1-3; 9 nucleotides line up with TRBD1. Trimming cost V 3 bases and J 1 base; bases outside gene matches: 4. CDR3 length: 16 amino acids. CDR1 and CDR2 from the germline V gene are MNHNS and SASEGT. For the CDR3, the DNA is TGTGCCAGCAGTGAGGACAGGGGTTTATCTGGAAACACCATATATTTT. It yields the protein CASSEDRGLSGNTIYF.

This clone was seen a single time. CDR3 sequence reads: CASRPSGIHQPQHF. In DNA form, the CDR3 reads TGTGCCAGCCGCCCTTCAGGGATCCATCAGCCCCAGCATTTT. This chain links TRBV6-5 with TRBJ1-5; a weak D match, TRBD1 (5 bases). The CDR3 sequence is 14 residues long. Germline values: CDR1 MNHEY, CDR2 SVGAGI. V lost 8 bases and J 5 bases, leaving 16 bases between the germline ends.